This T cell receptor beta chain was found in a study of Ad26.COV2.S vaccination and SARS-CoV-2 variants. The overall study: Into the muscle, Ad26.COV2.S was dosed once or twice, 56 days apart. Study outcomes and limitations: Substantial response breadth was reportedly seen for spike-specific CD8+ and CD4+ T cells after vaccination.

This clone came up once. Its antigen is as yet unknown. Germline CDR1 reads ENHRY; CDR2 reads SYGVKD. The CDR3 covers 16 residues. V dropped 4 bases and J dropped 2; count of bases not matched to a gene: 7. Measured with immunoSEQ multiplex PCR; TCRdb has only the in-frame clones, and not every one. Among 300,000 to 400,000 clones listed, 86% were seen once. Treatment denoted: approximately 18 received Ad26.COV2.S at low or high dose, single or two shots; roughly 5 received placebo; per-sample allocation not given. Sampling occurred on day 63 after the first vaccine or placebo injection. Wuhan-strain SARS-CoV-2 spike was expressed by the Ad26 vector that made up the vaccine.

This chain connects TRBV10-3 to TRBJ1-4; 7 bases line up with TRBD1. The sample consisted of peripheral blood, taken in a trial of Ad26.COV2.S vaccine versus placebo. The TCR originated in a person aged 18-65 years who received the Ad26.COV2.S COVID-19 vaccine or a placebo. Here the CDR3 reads CAISARVTGTNEKLFF. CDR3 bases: TGTGCCATCAGTGCCAGGGTGACAGGGACTAATGAAAAACTGTTTTTT.